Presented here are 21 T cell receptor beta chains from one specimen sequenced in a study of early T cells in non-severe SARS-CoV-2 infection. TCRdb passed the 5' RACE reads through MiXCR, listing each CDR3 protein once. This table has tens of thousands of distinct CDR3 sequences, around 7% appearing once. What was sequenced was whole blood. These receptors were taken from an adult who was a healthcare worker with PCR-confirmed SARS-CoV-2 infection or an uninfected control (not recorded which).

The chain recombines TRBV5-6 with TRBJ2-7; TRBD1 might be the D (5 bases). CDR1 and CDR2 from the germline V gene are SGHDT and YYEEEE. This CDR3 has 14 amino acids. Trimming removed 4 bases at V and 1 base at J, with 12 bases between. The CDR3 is CASSGAHYSYEQYF. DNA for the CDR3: TGTGCCAGCAGCGGGGCCCATTATTCCTACGAGCAGTACTTC.

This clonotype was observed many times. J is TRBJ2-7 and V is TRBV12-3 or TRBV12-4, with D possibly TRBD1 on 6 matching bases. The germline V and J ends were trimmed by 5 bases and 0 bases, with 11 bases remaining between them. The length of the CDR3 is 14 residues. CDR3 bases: TGTGCCAGCAGTACCGGGACACTCTCCTACGAGCAGTACTTC. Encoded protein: CASSTGTLSYEQYF.

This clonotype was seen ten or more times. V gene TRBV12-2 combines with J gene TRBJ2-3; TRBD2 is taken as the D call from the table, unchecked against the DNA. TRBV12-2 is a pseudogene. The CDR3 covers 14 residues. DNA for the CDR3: TGTGCAAGTCGCTTAGCAGCGGGAGAGGATACGCAGTATTTT. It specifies CASRLAAGEDTQYF.

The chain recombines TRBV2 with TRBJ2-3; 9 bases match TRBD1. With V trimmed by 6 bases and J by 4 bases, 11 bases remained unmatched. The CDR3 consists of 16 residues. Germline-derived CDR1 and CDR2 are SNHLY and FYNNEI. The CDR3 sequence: CASRERTGAVADTQYF. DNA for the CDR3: TGTGCCAGCAGGGAAAGGACAGGGGCTGTGGCAGATACGCAGTATTTT.

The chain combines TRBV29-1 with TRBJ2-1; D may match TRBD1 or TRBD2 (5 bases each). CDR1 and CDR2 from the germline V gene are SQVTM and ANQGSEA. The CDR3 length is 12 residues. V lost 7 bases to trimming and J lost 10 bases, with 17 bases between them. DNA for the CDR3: TGCAGCGGGGGCGGCACACCGGGGGAGCAGTTCTTC. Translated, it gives CSGGGTPGEQFF.

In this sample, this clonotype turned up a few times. CDR3 loop: CASSPEGTTSEQFF. CDR3 nucleotides: TGTGCCAGCAGCCCAGAGGGGACCACGAGTGAGCAGTTCTTC. This sequence joins TRBV3-1 and TRBJ2-1; D may correspond to TRBD1 or TRBD2 (5 bases each). This CDR3 region has 14 residues. Germline CDR1 LGHDT, CDR2 YNNKEL (reference sequence). Trimming took off 4 bases at V and 9 bases at J, with 16 bases between the two ends.

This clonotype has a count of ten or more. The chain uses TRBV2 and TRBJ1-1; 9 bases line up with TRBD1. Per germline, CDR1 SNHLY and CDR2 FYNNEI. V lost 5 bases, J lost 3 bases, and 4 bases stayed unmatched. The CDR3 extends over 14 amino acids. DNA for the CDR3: TGTGCCAGCAGTATACAGGGGGCAGACACTGAAGCTTTCTTT. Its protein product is CASSIQGADTEAFF.

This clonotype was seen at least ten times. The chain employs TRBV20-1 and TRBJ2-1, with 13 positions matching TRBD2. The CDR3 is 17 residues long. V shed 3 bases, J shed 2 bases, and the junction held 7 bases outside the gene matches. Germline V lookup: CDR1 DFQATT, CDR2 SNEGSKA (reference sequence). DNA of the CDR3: TGCAGTGCTAGGGGACTAGCGGGGCTTATGGCCTACAATGAGCAGTTCTTC. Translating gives CSARGLAGLMAYNEQFF.

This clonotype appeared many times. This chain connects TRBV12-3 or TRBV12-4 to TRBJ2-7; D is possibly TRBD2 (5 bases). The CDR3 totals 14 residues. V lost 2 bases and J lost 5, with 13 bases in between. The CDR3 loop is CASSLYLASNEQYF. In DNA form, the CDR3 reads TGTGCCAGCAGTTTATATCTAGCATCCAACGAGCAGTACTTC.

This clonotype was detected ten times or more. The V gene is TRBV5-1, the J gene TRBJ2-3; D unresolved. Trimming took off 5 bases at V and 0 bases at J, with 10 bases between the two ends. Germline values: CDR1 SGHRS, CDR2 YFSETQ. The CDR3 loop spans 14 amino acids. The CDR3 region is CASSRAASTDTQYF. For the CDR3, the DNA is TGCGCCAGCAGTAGGGCAGCTAGCACAGATACGCAGTATTTT. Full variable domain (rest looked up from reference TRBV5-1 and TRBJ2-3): KAGVTQTPRYLIKTRGQQVTLSCSPISGHRSVSWYQQTPGQGLQFLFEYFSETQRNKGNFPGRFSGRQFSNSRSEMNVSTLELGDSALYLCASSRAASTDTQYFGPGTRLTVL.

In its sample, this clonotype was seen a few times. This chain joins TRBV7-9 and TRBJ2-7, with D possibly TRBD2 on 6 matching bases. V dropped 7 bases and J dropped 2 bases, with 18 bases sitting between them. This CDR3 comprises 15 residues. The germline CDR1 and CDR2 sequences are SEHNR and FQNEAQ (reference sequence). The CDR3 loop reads CASTPGGIDAYEQYF. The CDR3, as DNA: TGTGCCAGCACCCCCGGGGGAATAGACGCCTACGAGCAGTACTTC.

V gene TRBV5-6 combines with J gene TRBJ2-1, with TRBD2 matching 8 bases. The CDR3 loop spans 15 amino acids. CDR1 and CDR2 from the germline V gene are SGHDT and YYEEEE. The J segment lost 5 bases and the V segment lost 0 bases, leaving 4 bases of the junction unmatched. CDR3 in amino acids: CASSLGMRGDNEQFF. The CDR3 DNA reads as TGTGCCAGCAGCTTGGGAATGCGGGGGGACAATGAGCAGTTCTTC.

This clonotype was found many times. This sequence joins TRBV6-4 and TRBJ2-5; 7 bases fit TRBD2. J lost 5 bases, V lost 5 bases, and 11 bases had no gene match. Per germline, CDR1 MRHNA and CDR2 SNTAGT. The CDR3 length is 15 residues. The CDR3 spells CASSPMAGERETQYF. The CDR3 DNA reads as TGTGCCAGCAGTCCAATGGCGGGAGAAAGGGAGACCCAGTACTTC.

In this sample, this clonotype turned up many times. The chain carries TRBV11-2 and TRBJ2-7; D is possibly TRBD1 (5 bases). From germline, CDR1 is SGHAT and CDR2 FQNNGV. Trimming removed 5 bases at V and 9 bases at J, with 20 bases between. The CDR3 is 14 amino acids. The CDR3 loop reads CASSQKGLIWGQYF. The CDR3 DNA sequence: TGTGCCAGCAGCCAGAAGGGGCTCATCTGGGGGCAGTACTTC. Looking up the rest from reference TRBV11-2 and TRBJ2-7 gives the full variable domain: EAGVAQSPRYKIIEKRQSVAFWCNPISGHATLYWYQQILGQGPKLLIQFQNNGVVDDSQLPKDRFSAERLKGVDSTLKIQPAKLEDSAVYLCASSQKGLIWGQYFGPGTRLTVT.

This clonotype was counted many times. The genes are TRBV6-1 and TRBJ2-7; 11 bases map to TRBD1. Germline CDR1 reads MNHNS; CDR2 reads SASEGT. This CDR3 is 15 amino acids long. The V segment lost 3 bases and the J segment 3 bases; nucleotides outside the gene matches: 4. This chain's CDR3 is CASSETGTGGYEQYF. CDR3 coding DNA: TGTGCCAGCAGTGAGACCGGGACAGGGGGCTACGAGCAGTACTTC.

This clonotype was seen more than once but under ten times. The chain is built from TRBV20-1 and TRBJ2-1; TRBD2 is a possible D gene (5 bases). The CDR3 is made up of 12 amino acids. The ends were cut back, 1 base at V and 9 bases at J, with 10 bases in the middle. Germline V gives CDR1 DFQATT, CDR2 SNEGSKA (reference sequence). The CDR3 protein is CSARVSSTEQFF. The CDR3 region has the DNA TGCAGTGCTAGAGTGTCTAGCACTGAGCAGTTCTTC.

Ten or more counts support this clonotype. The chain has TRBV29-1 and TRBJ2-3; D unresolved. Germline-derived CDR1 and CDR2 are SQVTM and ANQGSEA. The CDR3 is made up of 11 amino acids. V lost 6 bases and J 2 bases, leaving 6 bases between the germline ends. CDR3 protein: CSVQTTDTQYF. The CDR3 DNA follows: TGCAGCGTACAGACCACAGATACGCAGTATTTT.

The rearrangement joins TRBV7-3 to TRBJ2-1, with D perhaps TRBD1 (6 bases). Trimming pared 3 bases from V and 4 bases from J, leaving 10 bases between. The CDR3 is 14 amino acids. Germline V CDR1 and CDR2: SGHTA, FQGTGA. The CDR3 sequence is CASSFEGDYNEQFF. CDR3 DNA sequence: TGTGCCAGCAGCTTCGAGGGGGATTACAATGAGCAGTTCTTC.

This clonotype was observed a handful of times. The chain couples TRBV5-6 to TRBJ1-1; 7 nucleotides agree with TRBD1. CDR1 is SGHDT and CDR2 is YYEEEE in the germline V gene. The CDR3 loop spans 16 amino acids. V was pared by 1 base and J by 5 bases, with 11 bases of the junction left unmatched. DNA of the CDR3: TGTGCCAGCAGCTTGCTAAGGGGGCCCGAACAAACTGAAGCTTTCTTT. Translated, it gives CASSLLRGPEQTEAFF.

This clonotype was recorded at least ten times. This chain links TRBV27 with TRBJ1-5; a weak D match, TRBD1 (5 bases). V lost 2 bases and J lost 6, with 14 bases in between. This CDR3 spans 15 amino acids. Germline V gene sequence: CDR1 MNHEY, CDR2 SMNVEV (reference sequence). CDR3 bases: TGTGCCAGCAGTTTAGAGGGGTCGGGAAGTCAGCCCCAGCATTTT. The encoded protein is CASSLEGSGSQPQHF.

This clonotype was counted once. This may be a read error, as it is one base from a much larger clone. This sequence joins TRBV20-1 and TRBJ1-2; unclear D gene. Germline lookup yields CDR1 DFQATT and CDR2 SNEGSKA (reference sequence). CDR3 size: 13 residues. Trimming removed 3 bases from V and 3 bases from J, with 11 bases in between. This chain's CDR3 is CSARIRSDYGYTF. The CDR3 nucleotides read TGCAGTGCTAGGATCCGATCAGACTATGGCTACACCTTC.